The clone carrying this T cell receptor (beta chain) was seen repeatedly, ten times or more. Its antigen is unidentified. CDR3 regions were amplified by Arm-PCR using iRepertoire HTBI primers to build TCR beta libraries. TCRdb itself ran the multiplex PCR reads through MiXCR, one entry per CDR3 protein. The repertoire holds around 250,000 distinct CDR3 sequences, with approximately 20% as singletons. This record comes from a study of regulatory T cells in long-lasting Graves disease. Whole-study findings and limits: The study found lower TCR diversity in persistent Graves' patients than in newly diagnosed ones. Sample size, which was small, may have reduced accuracy.

Time point here: newly diagnosed GD, antithyroid drugs for less than 3 months. Making the TCR library involved RNA that had been extracted from PBMCs. Graves' disease diagnosis was established per American Thyroid Association guidelines. This clonotype was obtained from a female donor with Graves disease. Sequenced material: peripheral blood mononuclear cells (PBMCs), taken at new diagnosis, from a patient treated with antithyroid drugs.

CDR3 in DNA: TGTGCCAGCAGTTTATTGGGCGTAGGTAGCAATCAGCCCCAGCATTTT. This codes for CASSLLGVGSNQPQHF. This rearrangement joins TRBV28 to TRBJ1-5, with unresolved D. CDR1 is MDHEN, CDR2 SYDVKM, per germline. Trimming removed 1 base from V and 0 bases from J, with 10 bases in between. The CDR3 contains 16 residues. The full variable domain, in which reference TRBV28 and TRBJ1-5 provide the parts outside the CDR3, is DVKVTQSSRYLVKRTGEKVFLECVQDMDHENMFWYRQDPGLGLRLIYFSYDVKMKEKGDIPEGYSVSREKKERFSLILESASTNQTSMYLCASSLLGVGSNQPQHFGDGTRLSIL.